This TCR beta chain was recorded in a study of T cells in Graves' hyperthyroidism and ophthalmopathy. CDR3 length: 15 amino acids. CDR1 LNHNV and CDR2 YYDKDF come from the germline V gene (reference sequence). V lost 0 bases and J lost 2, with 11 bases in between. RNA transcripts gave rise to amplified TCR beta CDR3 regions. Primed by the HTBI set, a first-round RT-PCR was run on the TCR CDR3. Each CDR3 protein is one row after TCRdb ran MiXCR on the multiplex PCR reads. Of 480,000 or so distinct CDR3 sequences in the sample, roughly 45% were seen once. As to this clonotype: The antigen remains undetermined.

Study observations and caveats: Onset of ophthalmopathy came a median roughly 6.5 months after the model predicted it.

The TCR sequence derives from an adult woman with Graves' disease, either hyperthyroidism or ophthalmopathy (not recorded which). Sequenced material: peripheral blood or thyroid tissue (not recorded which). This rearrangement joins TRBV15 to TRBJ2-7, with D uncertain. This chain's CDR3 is CATSRERTATYEQYF. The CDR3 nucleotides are TGTGCCACCAGCAGAGAAAGGACGGCAACCTACGAGCAGTACTTC.